The TCR beta chain under discussion was sequenced for a study of lymphopenia after photon versus proton radiotherapy (dated by TCRdb to the late 2010s). Background on the whole study: In patients with gastrointestinal tumors who developed high-grade lymphopenia, the study compared the immunological effects of photon radiation therapy with those of proton radiation therapy. The goal of the study was to characterize the differences between the two radiation modalities in how they affect the immune system. A cohort of around 21 patients with gastrointestinal tumors who received either photon or proton therapy and subsequently developed lymphopenia was included. The investigation overall reported the following: During treatment, patients who received proton therapy stayed relatively stable, whereas patients who received photon therapy lost naive T cells and TCR diversity and gained effector/memory populations. The survival association was assessed only in patients who died, and the authors presented better survival with proton therapy as a possibility rather than a demonstrated result. Once the lymphocyte count had reached its nadir, the repertoires of photon-treated patients showed oligoclonal expansion, particularly of CD8+ Temra cells, and this expansion drove the decline in diversity. Among patients across the cohort who died, overall survival time showed an inverse correlation with a larger post-nadir drop in TCR diversity.

The library was made by the immunoSEQ multiplex PCR assay. T cell repertoires were profiled by deep sequencing of rearranged TCR beta loci, alongside multiparametric flow cytometry. The source is immuneACCESS, and TCRdb retained only in-frame sequences with V and J called. Part of the clones is not carried over; for the studies checked, unresolved V genes explain less than half of this, and the remainder is unexplained. Present in this sample are 30,000 to 40,000 clones, 80% to 95% of which were seen just once. The ten largest clones capture around 15% of the sample. Inclusive of the bounding cysteine and phenylalanine, the CDR3 is 17 residues long. Solely the CDR3 DNA is kept, with 51 bases framed from the first base. CDR1 and CDR2 are read off the germline V gene (reference sequence) as MNHEY and SMNVEV. V and J lose 1 base and 5 bases, and a span of 15 bases separates them. With regard to this clone: What this receptor recognizes is not known. No much larger clone exists at a distance of one base, and base qualities are not known.

This sample comprised peripheral blood, obtained from a patient treated with photon-based radiotherapy. The sequence was obtained from a man in his 60s with cholangiocarcinoma. Rearrangement joined TRBV27 to TRBJ1-6, with a tentative D gene TRBD1 over 5 matching bases. The DNA sequence reads TGTGCCAGCAGTTTATATGGGGACGGCTTGGATAATTCACCCCTCCACTTT. It is translated as CASSLYGDGLDNSPLHF.